This T cell receptor (beta chain) was identified in a study of T-cell memory formation after mild COVID-19. The overall study: Among the donors, TCR clusters were largely specific to each donor.

Study-level results: Mostly located in CM and EM were contracting CD4+ clones, with contracting CD8+ clones located in EMRA. Researchers could not confirm that second-wave clones peaking on day 37 targeted SARS-CoV-2.

The authors produced TCR alpha and TCR beta cDNA libraries with sample barcodes and UMIs by 5'RACE using constant-segment primers. TCRdb reprocessed the 5' RACE reads via MiXCR and lists one record per CDR3 protein. The sample shows 150,000 to 200,000 distinct CDR3 sequences, about a fifth of them seen only once. With respect to this clonotype: The antigen is undetermined.

The CDR3 consists of 15 residues. Germline V gene data show CDR1 as SGHRS and CDR2 as YFSETQ. The V gene lost 4 bases and the J gene lost 2 bases, with 15 bases spanning the gap. The sequencing input was PBMCs or a T cell subset sorted from them (not recorded which). This clonotype originated in an adult woman who had mild COVID-19 (a few samples of this study predate the infection). Cell type and time point are not known. The chain couples TRBV5-1 to TRBJ2-5; D uncertain. DNA of the CDR3: TGCGCCAGCAGCACGGTGGCAGGAGAGCAAGAGACCCAGTACTTC. Amino acid sequence: CASSTVAGEQETQYF.